The source of this T cell receptor beta chain is a study of Ad26.COV2.S vaccination and SARS-CoV-2 variants. About the research overall: This donor came from the COV1001 trial of Ad26.COV2.S. Study results and caveats: Spike-specific TCR breadth was greater in vaccine than placebo recipients.

The data were produced by immunoSEQ multiplex PCR, yet TCRdb's version contains in-frame clones alone and is incomplete. Of some 520,000 clones listed, about 83% were seen once; the top ten hold around 13%. Described treatment: over 15 received Ad26.COV2.S at low or high dose, single or two shots; about 5 received placebo; per-sample allocation not given. The samples were gathered on day 63 after the first injection of vaccine or placebo. An Ad26 vector expressing Wuhan-strain SARS-CoV-2 spike served as the vaccine. As concerns this clone: Its antigen is as yet unknown.

The CDR3 runs to 17 residues. Germline lookup yields CDR1 LNHDA and CDR2 SQIVND (reference sequence). V lost 7 bases and J 1 base, leaving 20 bases between the germline ends. This chain links TRBV19 with TRBJ2-1; TRBD1 or TRBD2 may be the D gene (5 bases each). This TCR came from a person between 18 and 59 years old who received the Ad26.COV2.S COVID-19 vaccine or a placebo. The specimen was peripheral blood, collected in a trial of Ad26.COV2.S vaccine versus placebo. The CDR3 coding sequence is TGTGCCAGTACCCGCCTCGGGGACGGTAAATCCTACAATGAGCAGTTCTTC. Translated: CASTRLGDGKSYNEQFF.